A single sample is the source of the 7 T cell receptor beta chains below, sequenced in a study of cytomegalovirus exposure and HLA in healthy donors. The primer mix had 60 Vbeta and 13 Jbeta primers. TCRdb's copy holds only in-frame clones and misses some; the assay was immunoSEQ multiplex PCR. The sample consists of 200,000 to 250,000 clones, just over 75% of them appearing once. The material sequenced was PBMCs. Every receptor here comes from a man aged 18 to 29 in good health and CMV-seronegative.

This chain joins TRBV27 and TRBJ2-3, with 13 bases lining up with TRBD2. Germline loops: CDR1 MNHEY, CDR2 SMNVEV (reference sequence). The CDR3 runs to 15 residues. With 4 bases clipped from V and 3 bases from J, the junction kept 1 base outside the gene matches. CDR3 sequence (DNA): TGTGCCAGCAGTTGGACTAGCGGGAGAACAGATACGCAGTATTTT. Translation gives CASSWTSGRTDTQYF.

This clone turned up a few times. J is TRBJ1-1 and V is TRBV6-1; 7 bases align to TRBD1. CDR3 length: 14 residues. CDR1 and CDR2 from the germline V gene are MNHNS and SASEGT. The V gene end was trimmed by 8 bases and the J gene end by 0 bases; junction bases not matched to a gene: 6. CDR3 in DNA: TGTGCCAGCGCCGGGACAGCAATGAACACTGAAGCTTTCTTT. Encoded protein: CASAGTAMNTEAFF.

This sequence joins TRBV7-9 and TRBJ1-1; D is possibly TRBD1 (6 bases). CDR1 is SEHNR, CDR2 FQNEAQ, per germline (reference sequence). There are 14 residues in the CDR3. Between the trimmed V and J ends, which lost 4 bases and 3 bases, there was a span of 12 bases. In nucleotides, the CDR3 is TGTGCCAGCAGCTATTTTCAGGGGCACACTGAAGCTTTCTTT. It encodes CASSYFQGHTEAFF.

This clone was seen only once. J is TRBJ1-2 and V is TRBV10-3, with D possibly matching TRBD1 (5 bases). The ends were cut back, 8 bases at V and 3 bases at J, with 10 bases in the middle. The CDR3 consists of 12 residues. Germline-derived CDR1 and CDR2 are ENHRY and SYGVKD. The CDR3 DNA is TGTGCCATCCGGACAAGGGACTATGGCTACACCTTC. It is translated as CAIRTRDYGYTF.

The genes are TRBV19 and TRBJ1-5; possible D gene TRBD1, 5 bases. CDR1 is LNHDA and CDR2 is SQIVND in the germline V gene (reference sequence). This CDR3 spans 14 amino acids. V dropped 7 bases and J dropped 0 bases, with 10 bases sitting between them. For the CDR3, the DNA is TGTGCCAGTACTGCGGGGCGTAGCAATCAGCCCCAGCATTTT. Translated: CASTAGRSNQPQHF.

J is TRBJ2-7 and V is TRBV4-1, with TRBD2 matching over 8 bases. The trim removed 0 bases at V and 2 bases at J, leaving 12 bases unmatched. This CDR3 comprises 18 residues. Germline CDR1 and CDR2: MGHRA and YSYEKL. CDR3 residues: CASSQEGGNSGVPYEQYF. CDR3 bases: TGCGCCAGCAGCCAAGAAGGCGGGAATAGCGGGGTCCCCTACGAGCAGTACTTC.

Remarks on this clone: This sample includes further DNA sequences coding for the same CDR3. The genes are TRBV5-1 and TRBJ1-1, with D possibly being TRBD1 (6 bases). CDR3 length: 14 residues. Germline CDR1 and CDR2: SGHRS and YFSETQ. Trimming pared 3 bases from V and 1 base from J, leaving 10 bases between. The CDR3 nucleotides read TGCGCCAGCAGCTCACAGGGTTGGAACACTGAAGCTTTCTTT. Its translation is CASSSQGWNTEAFF.